The clone carrying this T cell receptor beta chain showed up just a few times. Its antigen is not known. Germline assignment: CDR1 MNHEY and CDR2 SVGEGT. The germline V and J ends were trimmed by 5 bases and 6 bases, with 17 bases remaining between them. The CDR3 extends over 15 amino acids. Using its own MiXCR run on the RT-PCR reads, TCRdb lists one record per CDR3 protein. In the table there are a few hundred thousand distinct CDR3 sequences, 20% to 25% of which are singletons. This sample was taken from a study of response to subunit inactivated influenza vaccine. Notes on the study in general: The authors put forward the suggestion that each seasonal influenza vaccination may bring in only a limited number of new T cells.

Sequences were derived from PBMCs from blood, sampled about 19 months after vaccination. The V call is TRBV6-2 or TRBV6-3, the J call TRBJ1-5; no firm D call. The TCR was taken from a man between 50 and 75 years old who received an inactivated influenza vaccine. CDR3 nucleotides: TGTGCCAGCAGTCCCCCCGGGGTCCTCAGTCAGCCCCAGCATTTT. Protein sequence: CASSPPGVLSQPQHF.